What follows are 24 T cell receptor beta chains derived from one specimen sequenced in a study of memory CD4+ T cells and cytomegalovirus serostatus. Only in-frame clones appear in the TCRdb table, and some are missing; sequencing was by immunoSEQ multiplex PCR. The table has 45,000 to 60,000 clones, around four fifths seen once. Single viable CD3+CD4+CD8-CD45RO+ cells were sorted as the memory CD4+ T cells. Sequencing used memory CD4+ T cells from blood. The receptors come from an adult in good health and CMV-seropositive.

J is TRBJ1-5 and V is TRBV7-2, with TRBD1 identical over 7 bases. V shed 5 bases and J 7 bases; nucleotides not matched to a gene: 5. The CDR3 runs 13 residues. Germline CDR1 reads SGHTA; CDR2 reads FQGNSA. CDR3 in amino acids: CASSTRQGQPQHF. CDR3 bases: TGTGCCAGCAGCACAAGACAGGGCCAGCCCCAGCATTTT.

The chain links TRBV2 to TRBJ1-2; TRBD1 aligns across 8 bases. Germline CDR1 is SNHLY and CDR2 is FYNNEI. The CDR3 length is 14 residues. V gave up 1 base and J gave up 2 bases; unmatched junction bases: 0. The CDR3 here is CASSEGQGNYGYTF. Written as DNA, the CDR3 is TGTGCCAGCAGTGAAGGACAGGGGAACTATGGCTACACCTTC.

About this clone: A read error may produce the germline difference seen at one junction end. The chain uses TRBV19 and TRBJ1-2; D not resolved. This CDR3 contains 12 residues. Germline lookup yields CDR1 LNHDA and CDR2 SQIVND (reference sequence). In DNA, the CDR3 is TGTACCAGTAGTTCCCGGTACTATGGCTACACCTTC. Protein: CTSSSRYYGYTF.

The chain is built from TRBV4-2 and TRBJ1-1; 8 nucleotides match TRBD1. V dropped 1 base and J dropped 10; count of bases not matched to a gene: 5. In germline, CDR1 is LGHNA, CDR2 YNFKEQ. CDR3 size: 13 residues. DNA of the CDR3: TGTGCCAGCAGCCAAGCAGGGGGCCGAAGAGCTTTCTTT. It yields the protein CASSQAGGRRAFF.

The rearrangement joins TRBV30 to TRBJ2-2, with D maybe TRBD2 (5 bases). V lost 0 bases, J lost 3 bases, and 11 bases lay in between. From germline, CDR1 is GTSNPN and CDR2 SVGIG (reference sequence). The CDR3 sequence is 15 residues long. This CDR3 reads CAWSVPAEDTGELFF. CDR3 bases: TGTGCCTGGAGTGTACCGGCGGAGGACACCGGGGAGCTGTTTTTT.

The CDR3 DNA reads TGTGCCAGCAGTCGTTGGGTGGGCAGGGATAGCAATCAGCCCCAGCATTTT. Protein: CASSRWVGRDSNQPQHF. The V gene is TRBV7-2, the J gene TRBJ1-5; tentatively, D is TRBD1 (5 bases). Germline V gene lookup returns CDR1 SGHTA and CDR2 FQGNSA. The V gene lost 6 bases and the J gene lost 0 bases, with 18 bases spanning the gap. This CDR3 contains 17 residues.

CDR3 in DNA: TGCGCCAGCAGCTTGAGGGGGGACACCGGGGAGCTGTTTTTT. Translation: CASSLRGDTGELFF. This chain joins TRBV5-1 and TRBJ2-2, with D tentatively TRBD1 or TRBD2 (6 bases each). Germline loops: CDR1 SGHRS, CDR2 YFSETQ. Trimming removed 1 base at V and 3 bases at J, with 7 bases between. The CDR3 extends over 14 amino acids.

V is TRBV5-1 and J is TRBJ2-5; D is ambiguous. V shed 6 bases and J shed 5 bases, with 5 bases lying between them. Germline V gene sequence: CDR1 SGHRS, CDR2 YFSETQ. CDR3 size: 10 residues. CDR3 loop: CASKAETQYF. The CDR3 region has the DNA TGCGCCAGCAAGGCCGAGACCCAGTACTTC.

The rearrangement uses TRBV5-1 and TRBJ1-4; D remains ambiguous. The CDR3 extends over 14 amino acids. With 0 bases removed from V and 2 bases from J, the gap between germline ends came to 5 bases. Germline assignment: CDR1 SGHRS and CDR2 YFSETQ. The DNA of the CDR3 is TGCGCCAGCAGCTTGGGGACTACTAATGAAAAACTGTTTTTT. It codes for CASSLGTTNEKLFF.

The chain couples TRBV2 to TRBJ2-6; D is unclear. Trimming removed 7 bases at V and 0 bases at J, with 10 bases between. Germline CDR1 SNHLY, CDR2 FYNNEI. The CDR3 length is 15 residues. The CDR3 is CASKGRSSGANVLTF. The DNA of the CDR3 is TGTGCCAGCAAGGGAAGGAGCTCTGGGGCCAACGTCCTGACTTTC.

The chain has TRBV5-1 and TRBJ1-1; 7 bases fit TRBD1. The germline CDR1 and CDR2 sequences are SGHRS and YFSETQ. Trimming cost V 0 bases and J 4 bases; bases outside gene matches: 3. The CDR3 has 14 residues. CDR3 sequence: CASSLDRGPTEAFF. CDR3 in DNA: TGCGCCAGCAGCTTGGACAGGGGTCCCACTGAAGCTTTCTTT.

The chain carries TRBV29-1 and TRBJ2-2; the D is unclear. The CDR3 has 14 amino acids. Germline CDR1 and CDR2: SQVTM and ANQGSEA. V was shortened by 4 bases and J by 0 bases, with 9 bases between the two germline ends. The CDR3 spells CSVAPQSNTGELFF. The CDR3 nucleotides read TGCAGCGTTGCCCCGCAGTCGAACACCGGGGAGCTGTTTTTT.

The sample holds a few counts of this clone. The rearrangement links TRBV18 to TRBJ1-1; D is perhaps TRBD1 (6 bases). The V and J ends lost 7 bases and 3 bases respectively, with 18 bases between them. This CDR3 is built from 15 residues. Germline lookup yields CDR1 KGHSH and CDR2 LQKENI. The CDR3 sequence is CASFKTGGGHTEAFF. CDR3 nucleotides: TGTGCCAGCTTCAAGACTGGGGGGGGGCACACTGAAGCTTTCTTT.

This clone was seen a few times. The rearrangement uses TRBV2 and TRBJ1-6; D not certain. Per the germline V gene, CDR1 is SNHLY and CDR2 is FYNNEI. This CDR3 spans 12 amino acids. V was clipped by 7 bases and J by 6 bases, with 7 bases between them. The CDR3 loop is CASTVINSPLHF. DNA for the CDR3: TGTGCCAGCACTGTCATTAATTCACCCCTCCACTTT.

This clone was counted a few times. V usage is TRBV5-1 and J usage is TRBJ2-2; 11 bases are a match to TRBD1. The CDR3 contains 16 residues. V was clipped by 4 bases and J by 5 bases; unmatched bases: 7. Germline values: CDR1 SGHRS, CDR2 YFSETQ. CDR3 sequence (DNA): TGCGCCAGCAGCCAGAGGACAGGGGGCATAACCGGGGAGCTGTTTTTT. This sequence encodes CASSQRTGGITGELFF.

V and J are TRBV5-4 and TRBJ2-3, with TRBD2 matching 10 bases. This CDR3 is 16 amino acids long. Germline CDR1 SGHNT, CDR2 YYREEE (reference sequence). The V segment lost 5 bases and the J segment 0 bases; nucleotides outside the gene matches: 6. The CDR3 region has the DNA TGTGCCAGCAGACCGGTAGCGGGAGGTAGCACAGATACGCAGTATTTT. Protein sequence: CASRPVAGGSTDTQYF.

This clone occurred once. The chain couples TRBV15 to TRBJ2-5; weak D call: TRBD2 (6 bases). The V end was cut by 0 bases, the J end by 0 bases, with 8 bases between. CDR1 is LNHNV, CDR2 YYDKDF, per germline (reference sequence). The CDR3 contains 15 residues. The CDR3: CATSRDRGYQETQYF. CDR3 nucleotide sequence: TGTGCCACCAGCAGAGATCGGGGGTACCAAGAGACCCAGTACTTC.

This sequence joins TRBV6-6 and TRBJ2-1; possibly TRBD2 for D (5 bases). The CDR3 loop spans 14 amino acids. The V gene lost 6 bases and the J gene lost 4 bases, with 13 bases spanning the gap. CDR1 and CDR2 from the germline V gene are MNHNY and SVGAGI (reference sequence). CDR3 in amino acids: CASRHLTKYNEQFF. The CDR3, as DNA: TGTGCCAGCAGGCATCTGACTAAGTACAATGAGCAGTTCTTC.

The table lists this clone with a count of one. The V and J genes are TRBV5-4 and TRBJ1-4; perhaps TRBD1 as D (5 bases). V lost 4 bases to trimming and J lost 3 bases, with 16 bases between them. The CDR3 totals 16 residues. CDR1 SGHNT and CDR2 YYREEE come from the germline V gene (reference sequence). CDR3 loop: CASSQDLGGANEKLFF. The CDR3 nucleotides read TGTGCCAGCAGCCAAGACCTCGGGGGGGCTAATGAAAAACTGTTTTTT.

The chain combines TRBV7-2 with TRBJ2-7; a possible D gene is TRBD1 (6 bases). This CDR3 has 14 residues. Germline lookup yields CDR1 SGHTA and CDR2 FQGNSA. V dropped 4 bases and J dropped 0 bases, with 10 bases sitting between them. The CDR3 bases are TGTGCCAGCAGCTGGACAGCCAGCTCCTACGAGCAGTACTTC. Translating it yields CASSWTASSYEQYF. The full variable domain, its missing parts supplied by reference TRBV7-2 and TRBJ2-7, is GAGVSQSPSNKVTEKGKDVELRCDPISGHTALYWYRQSLGQGLEFLIYFQGNSAPDKSGLPSDRFSAERTGGSVSTLTIQRTQQEDSAVYLCASSWTASSYEQYFGPGTRLTVT.

The rearrangement links TRBV2 to TRBJ2-3; 12 bases line up with TRBD2. Unmatched junction bases numbered 2, after V lost 5 bases and J lost 2 bases. CDR1 SNHLY and CDR2 FYNNEI come from the germline V gene. This CDR3 has 15 amino acids. DNA for the CDR3: TGTGCCAGCAGTCTAGCGGGGGGGAACACAGATACGCAGTATTTT. Protein product: CASSLAGGNTDTQYF. Full variable domain (outside the CDR3, taken from reference TRBV2 and TRBJ2-3): EPEVTQTPSHQVTQMGQEVILRCVPISNHLYFYWYRQILGQKVEFLVSFYNNEISEKSEIFDDQFSVERPDGSNFTLKIRSTKLEDSAMYFCASSLAGGNTDTQYFGPGTRLTVL.

The chain has TRBV5-4 and TRBJ2-5; 11 bases map to TRBD2. CDR3 length: 14 amino acids. V was clipped by 6 bases and J by 1 base; unmatched bases: 2. Germline assignment: CDR1 SGHNT and CDR2 YYREEE (reference sequence). The CDR3 here is CASTSGGPQETQYF. The CDR3 nucleotides read TGTGCCAGCACTAGCGGGGGGCCCCAAGAGACCCAGTACTTC.

V and J are TRBV6-5 and TRBJ2-5, with 7 bases that match TRBD2. This CDR3 has 12 residues. The germline V gene encodes CDR1 MNHEY and CDR2 SVGAGI. Unmatched junction bases numbered 5, after V lost 6 bases and J lost 7 bases. CDR3 loop: CASRPPGGTQYF. The CDR3 nucleotides are TGTGCCAGCAGACCCCCGGGGGGGACCCAGTACTTC.

The rearrangement uses TRBV10-1 and TRBJ2-3, with 7 positions matching TRBD2. The CDR3 is 14 amino acids. V lost 6 bases and J lost 7; bases outside the gene matches: 10. Germline lookup yields CDR1 WNHNN and CDR2 SYGVQD (reference sequence). The chain's CDR3 is CASSTGREGYTQYF. DNA for the CDR3: TGCGCCAGCAGCACGGGCAGGGAGGGATATACGCAGTATTTT.